This record concerns one TCR beta chain sequence. Its antigen is unidentified. This entry is derived from a study of response to subunit inactivated influenza vaccine. Study-wide findings and caveats: The authors proposed limited new T cell recruitment per seasonal influenza vaccination.

V shed 6 bases and J shed 9 bases, with 12 bases lying between them. CDR3 length: 12 residues. Germline loops: CDR1 LNHNV, CDR2 YYDKDF (reference sequence). TCRdb independently ran MiXCR on the RT-PCR reads; one entry per CDR3 protein. The sample comprises about 650,000 distinct CDR3 sequences, 15% to 18% of which are singletons, and approximately 10% rests with the top ten. This receptor was identified in a man aged 50 to 60 who received an inactivated influenza vaccine. Specimen: PBMCs from blood, collected roughly 12 days after vaccination. This rearrangement joins TRBV15 to TRBJ2-1; no reliable D call. The CDR3 region has the DNA TGTGCCACCAGGCCCACCCTGACTGAGCAGTTCTTC. This encodes CATRPTLTEQFF.